The TCR beta chain described here comes from a study of technical replicates of blood from several donors. The CDR3 is 19 residues long. The germline gives CDR1 SGHVS, CDR2 FQNEAQ. V shed 5 bases, J shed 0 bases, and the junction held 9 bases outside the gene matches. Profiling relied on immunoSEQ multiplex PCR, and the TCRdb table lists in-frame clones only, not all of them. The table records around 93,000 clones, roughly 94% of them present only once. The chain joins TRBV7-8 to TRBJ2-3; 15 nucleotides agree with TRBD2. This TCR came from a human donor in good health. Sample: T cells isolated from PBMCs. The CDR3 region is CASSVRTSGRGTSTDTQYF. The CDR3 nucleotides read TGTGCCAGCAGCGTAAGGACTAGCGGGAGGGGGACTAGCACAGATACGCAGTATTTT.